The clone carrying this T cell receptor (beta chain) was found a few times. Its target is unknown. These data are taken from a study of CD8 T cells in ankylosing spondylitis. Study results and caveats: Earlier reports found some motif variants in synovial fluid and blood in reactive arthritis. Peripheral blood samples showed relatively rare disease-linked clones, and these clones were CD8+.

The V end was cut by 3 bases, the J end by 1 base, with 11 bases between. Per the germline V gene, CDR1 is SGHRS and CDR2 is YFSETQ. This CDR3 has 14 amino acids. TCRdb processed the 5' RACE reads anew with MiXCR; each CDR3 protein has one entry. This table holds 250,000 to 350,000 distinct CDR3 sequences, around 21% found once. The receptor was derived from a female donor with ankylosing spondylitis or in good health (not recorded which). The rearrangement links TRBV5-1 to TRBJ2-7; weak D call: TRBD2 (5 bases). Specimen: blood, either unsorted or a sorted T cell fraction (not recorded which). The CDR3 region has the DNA TGCGCCAGCAGCTCCTTTCCGGGATCCTACGAGCAGTACTTC. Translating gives CASSSFPGSYEQYF.